Listed below are T cell receptor beta chains from one sample, sequenced in a study of blood T cells in healthy people across ages. TCRdb reprocessed the 5' RACE reads with MiXCR, giving one entry per CDR3 protein. The top ten clones hold around 8% of a sample with 1.4 million to 1.5 million distinct CDR3 sequences, roughly 45% of them seen once. Material: blood. The receptors derive from a woman aged 18 to 35 in good health. CDR3s include the opening cysteine and the closing phenylalanine or tryptophan. D genes are given only for firm matches. Some rows have no size entry. The others give once, few or many, or a class for an expanded clone.

V gene	D gene	J gene	clone size	CDR3 protein	CDR3 DNA
TRBV7-2	.	TRBJ2-5	.	CASSFGGLASRSYQETQYF	TGTGCCAGCAGCTTTGGCGGCTTGGCTAGCCGCTCGTACCAAGAGACCCAGTACTTC
TRBV11-2	.	TRBJ2-7	.	CASSLGGGGVYEQYF	TGTGCCAGCAGTCTGGGCGGAGGCGGGGTCTACGAGCAGTACTTC
TRBV7-8	.	TRBJ1-6	.	CASRGAWGDSPLHF	TGTGCCAGCAGGGGGGCGTGGGGCGATTCACCCCTCCACTTT
TRBV12-3/TRBV12-4	.	TRBJ1-4	.	CASSVGQRGSQLFF	TGTGCCAGCAGTGTAGGGCAGAGGGGGAGTCAACTGTTTTTT
TRBV11-2	.	TRBJ1-2	.	CASSQTDRGYTF	TGTGCCAGCAGCCAAACGGACAGAGGCTACACCTTC
TRBV21-1	.	TRBJ1-1	.	CASSKLNTEAFF	TGTGCCAGCAGCAAATTAAACACTGAAGCTTTCTTT
TRBV29-1	.	TRBJ1-2	many	CSADSILTF	TGCAGCGCGGACAGTATTCTCACCTTC
TRBV7-2	.	TRBJ1-2	.	CASRLAQATNYGYTF	TGTGCCAGCAGATTAGCACAGGCGACTAACTATGGCTACACCTTC
TRBV9	.	TRBJ2-7	.	CASSPSPGTSYEQYF	TGTGCCAGCAGCCCCTCCCCCGGGACCTCCTACGAGCAGTACTTC
TRBV12-3/TRBV12-4	.	TRBJ2-6	few	CASSTSGGSGANVLTF	TGTGCCAGCAGTACAAGCGGAGGTTCTGGGGCCAACGTCCTGACTTTC
TRBV11-2	.	TRBJ1-1	.	CASSLVLAGTEAFF	TGTGCCAGCAGCTTAGTTCTGGCCGGGACTGAAGCTTTCTTT
TRBV7-6	TRBD1	TRBJ2-3	.	CASSDFNRGSLTDTQYF	TGTGCCAGCAGCGACTTTAACAGGGGGAGTTTGACAGATACGCAGTATTTT
TRBV28	.	TRBJ1-5	once	CASSSLGGGWNQPQHF	TGTGCCAGCAGTTCCCTCGGGGGGGGGTGGAATCAGCCCCAGCATTTT
TRBV12-3/TRBV12-4	.	TRBJ2-1	.	CASSGWDVGEQFF	TGTGCCAGCAGTGGATGGGATGTCGGTGAGCAGTTCTTC
TRBV20-1	.	TRBJ1-2	.	CSANWGGSYGYTF	TGCAGTGCTAACTGGGGGGGGAGCTATGGCTACACCTTC
TRBV5-5	.	TRBJ2-7	.	CASSPLDRTSYEQYF	TGTGCCAGCAGCCCACTCGACAGGACCTCCTACGAGCAGTACTTC
TRBV20-1	TRBD1	TRBJ2-5	.	CSASARDRALETQYF	TGCAGTGCTAGTGCCCGGGACAGGGCGTTGGAGACCCAGTACTTC
TRBV20-1	.	TRBJ1-1	.	CSAPTQIMNTEAFF	TGCAGTGCCCCTACCCAGATAATGAACACTGAAGCTTTCTTT
TRBV3-1	.	TRBJ2-5	.	CASSQGVADAQETQYF	TGTGCCAGCAGCCAGGGGGTAGCGGACGCTCAAGAGACCCAGTACTTC
TRBV10-3	TRBD1	TRBJ2-7	few	CAISERRGLYEQYF	TGTGCCATCAGTGAGAGAAGGGGGCTCTACGAGCAGTACTTC
TRBV27	.	TRBJ2-1	few	CASSLNPINEQFF	TGTGCCAGCAGTTTAAACCCGATCAATGAGCAGTTCTTC
TRBV5-1	.	TRBJ2-2	.	CASSLTGPTGELFF	TGCGCCAGCAGCTTGACCGGCCCCACCGGGGAGCTGTTTTTT
TRBV11-2	.	TRBJ2-1	few	CASSSRTANSYNEQFF	TGTGCCAGCAGCTCTCGGACGGCCAACTCCTACAATGAGCAGTTCTTC
TRBV2	.	TRBJ2-1	.	CASRTGTNYNEQFF	TGTGCCAGCAGAACCGGGACAAACTACAATGAGCAGTTCTTC
TRBV14	.	TRBJ2-5	.	CASSQGPGRQETQYF	TGTGCCAGCAGCCAAGGTCCGGGAAGACAAGAGACCCAGTACTTC
TRBV6-2/TRBV6-3	TRBD1	TRBJ2-7	few	CASRTQGATYEQYF	TGTGCCAGCAGAACACAGGGGGCCACCTACGAGCAGTACTTC
TRBV7-2	.	TRBJ2-3	.	CASSLVRLVGVSTDTQYF	TGTGCCAGCAGCTTAGTAAGACTAGTGGGAGTCAGCACAGATACGCAGTATTTT
TRBV7-6	TRBD1	TRBJ1-1	.	CASSPISGTARSNTEAFF	TGTGCCAGCAGCCCCATAAGTGGGACAGCCAGGAGCAACACTGAAGCTTTCTTT
TRBV12-3/TRBV12-4	TRBD2	TRBJ2-7	few	CASSLKAGTSGGEPYEQYF	TGTGCCAGCAGTTTAAAGGCTGGGACTAGCGGGGGCGAACCCTACGAGCAGTACTTC
TRBV12-3/TRBV12-4	.	TRBJ2-1	.	CASSFLPLRGHEQFF	TGTGCCAGCAGTTTTCTCCCCCTACGGGGCCACGAGCAGTTCTTC
TRBV5-1	.	TRBJ2-1	few	CASSLRALTASSYNEQFF	TGCGCCAGCAGCTTGAGGGCGCTGACAGCTTCCTCCTACAATGAGCAGTTCTTC
TRBV20-1	.	TRBJ2-7	.	CSASRQQGAWRGDYEQYF	TGCAGTGCTTCCCGACAACAGGGGGCTTGGCGGGGGGACTACGAGCAGTACTTC
TRBV4-1	TRBD2	TRBJ2-5	.	CASSQVPSGSIQETRFF	TGCGCCAGCAGCCAAGTCCCTAGCGGGAGTATCCAAGAGACCCGGTTCTTC
TRBV2	TRBD1	TRBJ2-7	few	CANGQGSYEQYF	TGTGCCAACGGACAGGGCTCCTACGAGCAGTACTTC
TRBV6-5	.	TRBJ2-4	.	CASSYQVGNIQYF	TGTGCCAGCAGTTACCAAGTGGGAAACATTCAGTACTTC
TRBV4-1	.	TRBJ2-3	few	CASSQAVRSSTDTQYF	TGTGCCAGCAGCCAAGCGGTTCGGTCAAGCACAGATACGCAGTATTTT
TRBV25-1	TRBD1	TRBJ2-3	.	CASSEFFRTGGTDTQYF	TGTGCCAGCAGTGAATTCTTCCGGACAGGGGGGACAGATACGCAGTATTTT
TRBV20-1	TRBD2	TRBJ2-3	.	CSARRPSGGSTDTQYF	TGCAGTGCTAGACGACCTAGCGGGGGGAGCACAGATACGCAGTATTTT
TRBV2	.	TRBJ2-7	.	CASRDSLSSYEQYF	TGTGCCAGCAGGGACAGCCTTAGCTCCTACGAGCAGTACTTC
TRBV11-2	.	TRBJ2-3	.	CASSLAAGGGTQYF	TGTGCCAGCAGCTTAGCGGCGGGTGGCGGTACGCAGTATTTT
TRBV9	.	TRBJ2-3	.	CASSVFKQPSPNTQYF	TGTGCCAGCAGCGTATTTAAACAACCCTCGCCAAATACGCAGTATTTT
TRBV6-1	TRBD2	TRBJ2-5	.	CASIAWTSGQETQYF	TGTGCCAGCATTGCCTGGACTAGCGGGCAAGAGACCCAGTACTTC
TRBV20-1	TRBD2	TRBJ2-4	.	CSARDLGGPKNIQYF	TGCAGTGCTAGAGATTTGGGAGGGCCCAAAAACATTCAGTACTTC
TRBV5-1	.	TRBJ2-3	once	CASSLEGGAITDTQYF	TGCGCCAGCAGCTTGGAGGGGGGGGCCATCACAGATACGCAGTATTTT
TRBV6-5	.	TRBJ1-5	.	CASSYSSYNQPQHF	TGTGCCAGCAGTTACTCAAGCTACAATCAGCCCCAGCATTTT
TRBV20-1	TRBD2	TRBJ2-5	.	CSARDGGGAGEETQYF	TGCAGTGCTAGAGATGGCGGGGGGGCAGGAGAAGAGACCCAGTACTTC
TRBV9	.	TRBJ2-3	.	CASSVSGATTGTQYF	TGTGCCAGCAGCGTTAGCGGTGCAACCACAGGTACGCAGTATTTT
TRBV3-1	.	TRBJ2-1	.	CASSQKKGSYNEQFF	TGTGCCAGCAGCCAAAAGAAGGGTTCCTACAATGAGCAGTTCTTC
TRBV11-2	.	TRBJ2-7	.	CASSLDLSDGYEQYF	TGTGCCAGCAGCTTAGATCTAAGCGACGGCTACGAGCAGTACTTC